This TCR beta chain was obtained from a study of T cell clonotyping in hematopoietic cell transplantation. General study results and limits: CD4 and CD8 repertoire contributions could not be separated without sorting. Graft donor and pretransplant recipient Inverse Simpson Index values predicted broader posttransplant TCR diversity.

In regard to this clone: Its target is not known.

Germline V gene lookup returns CDR1 LGHNA and CDR2 YNFKEQ. The V segment lost 0 bases and the J segment 0 bases; nucleotides outside the gene matches: 8. The CDR3 is made up of 18 amino acids. Produced via immunoSEQ multiplex PCR; TCRdb's table is partial and in-frame only. Of 17,000 or so clones listed, 70% to 75% are singletons. This clonotype originated in a woman in her sixties or seventies in good health. Some clones in this sample may be carry-over from other donors' samples. Sequencing was performed on peripheral blood mononuclear cells. This sequence joins TRBV4-2 and TRBJ1-3; 7 positions agree with TRBD1. This chain's CDR3 is CASSQESFRTGSGNTIYF. CDR3 bases: TGTGCCAGCAGCCAAGAGAGTTTCAGGACAGGCTCTGGAAACACCATATATTTT.